Sequencing of this TCR beta chain was carried out in a study of regulatory T cells in long-lasting Graves disease. The CDR3 consists of 15 residues. V lost 8 bases to trimming and J lost 1 base, with 15 bases between them. Germline V lookup: CDR1 SGHRS, CDR2 YFSETQ. A note on this clonotype: Its cognate antigen is unknown.

As to time point: persistent/refractory GD, antithyroid drugs over 5 years with positive TRAb. TCR sequences were obtained from RNA taken from PBMCs. As collected, the peripheral blood samples measured 7 to 9.5 milliliters each and went into EDTA tubes. Study-wide results and limits: Accuracy could have been hurt by small sample size. Favored gene segments in persistent disease were TRBV28, TRBJ1-2 and TRBJ2-5.

For TCR beta, libraries came from iRepertoire HTBI primers and Arm-PCR of CDR3 regions. TCRdb analysed the multiplex PCR reads with MiXCR anew, one entry per CDR3 protein. The table records roughly 500,000 distinct CDR3 sequences, around 20% of them present only once. Sample: peripheral blood mononuclear cells (PBMCs), taken when the disease was refractory, from a patient treated with antithyroid drugs. The TCR comes from a female donor with Graves disease. The chain couples TRBV5-1 to TRBJ2-2; tentatively, D is TRBD1 (5 bases). The CDR3: CASASGQGNTGELFF. The CDR3 DNA sequence: TGCGCCAGTGCCTCCGGGCAGGGGAACACCGGGGAGCTGTTTTTT.